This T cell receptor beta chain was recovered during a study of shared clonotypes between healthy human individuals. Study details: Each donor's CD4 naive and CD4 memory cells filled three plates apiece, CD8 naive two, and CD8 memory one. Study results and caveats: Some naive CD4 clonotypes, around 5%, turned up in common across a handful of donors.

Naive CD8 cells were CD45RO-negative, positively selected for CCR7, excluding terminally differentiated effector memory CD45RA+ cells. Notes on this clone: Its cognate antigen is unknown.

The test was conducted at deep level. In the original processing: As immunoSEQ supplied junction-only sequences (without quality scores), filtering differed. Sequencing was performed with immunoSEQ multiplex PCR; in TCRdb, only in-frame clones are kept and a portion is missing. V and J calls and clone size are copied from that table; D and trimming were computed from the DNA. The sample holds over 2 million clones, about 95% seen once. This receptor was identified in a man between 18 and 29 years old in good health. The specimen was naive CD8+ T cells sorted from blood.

CDR3 residues: CASSGPLGGEAFF. In DNA form, the CDR3 reads TGTGCCAGCAGCGGCCCCTTGGGCGGTGAAGCTTTCTTT. The chain employs TRBV9 and TRBJ1-1; D uncertain. The V end was cut by 3 bases, the J end by 7 bases, with 13 bases between. There are 13 residues in the CDR3. The V gene's germline CDR1 is SGDLS and CDR2 YYNGEE.